This T cell receptor (beta chain) was found in a study of CD8+ T cells in alopecia areata. Study at large: Percent of scalp involved defined treated patients' severity scores. General study findings and limits: Many expanded lesional clones persisted in scalp and blood during tofacitinib treatment.

A note on this clone: Its antigen is not identified.

Treatment meaning: oral pan-JAK inhibitor, 5-10 mg twice daily. It was cDNA, reverse transcribed from extracted RNA, that served as the sequencing template. Profiling relied on immunoSEQ multiplex PCR, and the TCRdb table lists in-frame clones only, not all of them. In the table there are about 200,000 clones, about 60% of which are singletons. Germline CDR1 and CDR2: MDHEN and SYDVKM. This CDR3 is 13 amino acids long. V shed 8 bases and J shed 5 bases, with 13 bases lying between them. The sample in question was CD4+ T cells sorted from blood, obtained at week 4, from a patient treated with tofacitinib. This TCR was sampled from a human donor with alopecia areata. V and J are TRBV28 and TRBJ1-5; D remains ambiguous. The CDR3 sequence: CASQEGRDQPQHF. The CDR3 bases are TGTGCCAGCCAGGAAGGACGGGATCAGCCCCAGCATTTT.